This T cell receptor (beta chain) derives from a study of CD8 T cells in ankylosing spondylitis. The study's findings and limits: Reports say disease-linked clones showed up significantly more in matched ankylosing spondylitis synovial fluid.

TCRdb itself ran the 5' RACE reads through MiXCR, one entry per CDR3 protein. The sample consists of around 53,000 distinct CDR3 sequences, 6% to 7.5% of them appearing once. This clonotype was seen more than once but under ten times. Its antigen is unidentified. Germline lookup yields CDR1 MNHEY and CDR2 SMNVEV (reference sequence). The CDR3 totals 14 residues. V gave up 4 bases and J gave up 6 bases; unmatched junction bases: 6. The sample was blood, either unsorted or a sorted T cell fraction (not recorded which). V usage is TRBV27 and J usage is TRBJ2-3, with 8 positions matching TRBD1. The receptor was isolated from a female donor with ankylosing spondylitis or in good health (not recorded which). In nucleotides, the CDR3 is TGTGCCAGCAGTTCACAGGGGGTTGCCGATACGCAGTATTTT. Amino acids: CASSSQGVADTQYF.